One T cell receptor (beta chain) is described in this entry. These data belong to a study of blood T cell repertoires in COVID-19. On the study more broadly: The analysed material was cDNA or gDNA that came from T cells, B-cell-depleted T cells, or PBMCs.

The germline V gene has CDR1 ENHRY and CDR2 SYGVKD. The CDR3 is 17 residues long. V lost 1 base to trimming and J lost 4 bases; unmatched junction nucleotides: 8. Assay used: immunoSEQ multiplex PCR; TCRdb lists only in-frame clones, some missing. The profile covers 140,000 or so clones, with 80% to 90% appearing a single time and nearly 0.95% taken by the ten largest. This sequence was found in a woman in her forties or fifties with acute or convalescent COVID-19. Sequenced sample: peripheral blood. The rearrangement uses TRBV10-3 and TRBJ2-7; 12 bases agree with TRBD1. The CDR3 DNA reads TGTGCCATCAGTGAGTGGGGCGCGGGACAGGGGGCTTACGAGCAGTACTTC. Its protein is CAISEWGAGQGAYEQYF.